This T cell receptor beta chain was recovered during a study of T cell repertoires in cytomegalovirus infection. At the level of the study: The public TCR beta signatures pointed to both CMV infection and matching HLA type.

Points from the study as a whole: Within the response measured ex vivo, HLA-C-restricted CMV-specific TCR beta clonotypes were dominant.

TCRdb passed the reads through MiXCR, listing each CDR3 protein once. The sample includes around 190,000 distinct CDR3 sequences, roughly 14% of them seen just once. Turning to this clonotype: Its antigen remains unidentified.

V lost 1 base to trimming and J lost 4 bases, with 8 bases between them. This CDR3 is built from 13 residues. Per germline, CDR1 LNHNV and CDR2 YYDKDF (reference sequence). This clonotype was sampled from a human donor in good health (CMV status not recorded). Some clones in this sample may be carry-over from other donors' samples. The chain uses TRBV15 and TRBJ2-7; no firm D call. The material sequenced was PBMCs. The CDR3 coding sequence is TGTGCCACCAGCAGAGCGGCAGGATACGAGCAGTACTTC. This codes for CATSRAAGYEQYF.